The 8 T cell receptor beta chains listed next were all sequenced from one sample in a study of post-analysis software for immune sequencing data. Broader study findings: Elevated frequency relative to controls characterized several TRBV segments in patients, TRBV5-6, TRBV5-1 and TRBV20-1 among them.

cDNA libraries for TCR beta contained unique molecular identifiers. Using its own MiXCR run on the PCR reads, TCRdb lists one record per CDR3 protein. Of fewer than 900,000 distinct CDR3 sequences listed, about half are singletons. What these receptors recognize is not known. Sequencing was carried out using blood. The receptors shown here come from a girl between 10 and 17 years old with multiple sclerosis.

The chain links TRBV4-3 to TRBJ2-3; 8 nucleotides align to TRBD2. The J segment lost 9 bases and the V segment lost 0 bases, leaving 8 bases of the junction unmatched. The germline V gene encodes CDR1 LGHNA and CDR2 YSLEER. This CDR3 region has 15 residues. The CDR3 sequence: CASSQDQAGEATQYF. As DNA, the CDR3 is TGCGCCAGCAGCCAAGATCAAGCGGGGGAGGCAACGCAGTATTTT.

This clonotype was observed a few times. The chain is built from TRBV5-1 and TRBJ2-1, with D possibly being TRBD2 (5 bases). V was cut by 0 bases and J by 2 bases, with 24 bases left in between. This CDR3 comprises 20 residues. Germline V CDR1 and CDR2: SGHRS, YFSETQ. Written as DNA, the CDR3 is TGCGCCAGCAGCTTGGGGGTGGCAGGCCCGGGGAGCGGCCCCTACAATGAGCAGTTCTTC. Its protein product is CASSLGVAGPGSGPYNEQFF.

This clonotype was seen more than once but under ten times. CDR3 residues: CASSYGPGANEQFF. The CDR3 nucleotides read TGTGCCAGCAGTTACGGCCCGGGGGCCAATGAGCAGTTCTTC. The chain has TRBV6-5 and TRBJ2-1; D may match TRBD1 or TRBD2 (6 bases each). CDR1 and CDR2 (germline): MNHEY, SVGAGI. V was cut by 2 bases and J by 6 bases, with 11 bases left in between. The CDR3 runs to 14 residues.

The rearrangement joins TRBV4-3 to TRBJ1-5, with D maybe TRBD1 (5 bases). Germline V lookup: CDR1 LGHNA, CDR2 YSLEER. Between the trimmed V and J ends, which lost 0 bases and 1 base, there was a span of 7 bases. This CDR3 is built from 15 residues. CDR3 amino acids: CASSQERDSNQPQHF. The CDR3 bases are TGCGCCAGCAGCCAAGAAAGGGACAGCAATCAGCCCCAGCATTTT.

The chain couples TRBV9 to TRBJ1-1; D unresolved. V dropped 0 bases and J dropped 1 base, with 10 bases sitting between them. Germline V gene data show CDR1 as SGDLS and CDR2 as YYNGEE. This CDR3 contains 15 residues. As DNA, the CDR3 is TGTGCCAGCAGCGTAGAATCCGCAGGGAACACTGAAGCTTTCTTT. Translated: CASSVESAGNTEAFF.

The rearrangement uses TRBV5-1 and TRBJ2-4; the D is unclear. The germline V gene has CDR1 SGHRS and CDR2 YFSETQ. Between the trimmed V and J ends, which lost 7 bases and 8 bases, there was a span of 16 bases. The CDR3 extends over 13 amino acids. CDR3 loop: CASAPGLRDIQYF. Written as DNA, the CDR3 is TGCGCCAGCGCCCCAGGTCTCCGGGACATTCAGTACTTC.

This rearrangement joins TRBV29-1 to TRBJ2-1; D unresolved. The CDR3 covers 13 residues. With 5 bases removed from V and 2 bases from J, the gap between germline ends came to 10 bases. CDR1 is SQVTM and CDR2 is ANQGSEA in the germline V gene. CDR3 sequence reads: CSVPRTPYNEQFF. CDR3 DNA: TGCAGCGTTCCAAGGACCCCCTACAATGAGCAGTTCTTC.

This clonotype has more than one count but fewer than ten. The chain's CDR3 is CSAGTGNLYEQYF. DNA of the CDR3: TGCAGTGCCGGGACAGGGAACCTTTACGAGCAGTACTTC. V and J are TRBV29-1 and TRBJ2-7; 9 bases are shared with TRBD1. Germline V lookup: CDR1 SQVTM, CDR2 ANQGSEA. The CDR3 covers 13 residues.